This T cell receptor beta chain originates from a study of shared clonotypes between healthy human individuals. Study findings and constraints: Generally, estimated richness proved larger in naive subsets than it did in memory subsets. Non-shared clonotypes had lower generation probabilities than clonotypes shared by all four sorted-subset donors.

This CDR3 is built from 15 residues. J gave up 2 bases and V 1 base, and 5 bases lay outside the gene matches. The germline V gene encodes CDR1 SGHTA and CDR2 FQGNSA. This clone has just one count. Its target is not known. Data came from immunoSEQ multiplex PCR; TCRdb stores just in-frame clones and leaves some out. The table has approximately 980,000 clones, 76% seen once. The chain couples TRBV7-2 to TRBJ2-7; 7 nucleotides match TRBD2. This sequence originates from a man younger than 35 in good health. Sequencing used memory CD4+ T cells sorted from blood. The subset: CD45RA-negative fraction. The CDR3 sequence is CASSLVTLATYEQYF. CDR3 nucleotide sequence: TGTGCCAGCAGCTTAGTCACACTAGCGACCTACGAGCAGTACTTC.